This T cell receptor (beta chain) was identified during a study of blood T cell repertoires in COVID-19. Study context: Acute and convalescent COVID-19 samples came from the United States, Italy and Spain.

The V and J ends lost 2 bases and 4 bases respectively, with 6 bases between them. Germline CDR1 and CDR2: SGHNT and YYREEE (reference sequence). There are 12 residues in the CDR3. Data came from immunoSEQ multiplex PCR; TCRdb stores just in-frame clones and leaves some out. The repertoire holds 250,000 to 350,000 clones, with about 86% as singletons. The source is a person aged 65 to 79 with COVID-19, enrolled during active disease. The chain links TRBV5-4 to TRBJ2-5, with D maybe TRBD2 (5 bases). The sample taken for sequencing was peripheral blood. The CDR3, as DNA: TGTGCCAGCAGCTTACGGGGAGAGACCCAGTACTTC. Protein: CASSLRGETQYF.